This TCR beta chain was identified in a study of shared clonotypes between healthy human individuals. As to this clone: The target antigen is unknown.

Study outcomes and limitations: A generally larger estimated richness was seen in naive subsets than in memory subsets. Clonotype sharing among donors, it was expected, would be affected by sequencing depth.

Profiling relied on immunoSEQ multiplex PCR, and the TCRdb table lists in-frame clones only, not all of them. The sample includes 2 million to 2.5 million clones, approximately 94% of them seen just once. Trimming cost V 4 bases and J 2 bases; bases outside gene matches: 4. The CDR3 sequence is 14 residues long. From germline, CDR1 is SNHLY and CDR2 FYNNEI. The specimen sequenced was naive CD4+ T cells sorted from blood. The subset here: CD45RA+ positively selected. The chain employs TRBV2 and TRBJ1-2; the match to TRBD1 covers 7 bases. The sequence was obtained from a young man in good health. CDR3 sequence: CASSVGTENYGYTF. Here the CDR3 DNA reads TGTGCCAGCAGTGTTGGGACAGAGAACTATGGCTACACCTTC.